These T cell receptor beta chains were read from a single sample in a study of patients and donors after allogeneic stem cell transplantation. TCRdb reprocessed the RT-PCR reads via MiXCR and lists one record per CDR3 protein. The sample lists 150,000 to 200,000 distinct CDR3 sequences; around 28% were seen once. The sequenced sample was blood, either unsorted or a sorted T cell fraction (not recorded which). These receptors were obtained from a human donor who was either an allogeneic HSCT recipient or a stem cell or donor lymphocyte infusion donor (not recorded which). It is not recorded whose cells these are; they may come from a transplant donor. The CDR3 runs from the conserved cysteine through the conserved F or W. A D gene is named only where the DNA matches it firmly. Clone size, where shown, is once, few, many, or a class for clones that have expanded.

V gene: TRBV12-3/TRBV12-4
J gene: TRBJ1-4
D gene: NA
CDR3 length: 11
clone size: NA
CDR3 protein: CASRGSEKLFF
CDR3 DNA: TGTGCCAGCCGGGGTTCTGAAAAACTGTTTTTT

V gene: TRBV20-1
J gene: TRBJ2-7
D gene: NA
CDR3 length: 14
clone size: few
CDR3 protein: CSARDRRGAYEQYF
CDR3 DNA: TGCAGTGCTAGAGATAGAAGGGGAGCCTACGAGCAGTACTTC

V gene: TRBV20-1
J gene: TRBJ2-7
D gene: NA
CDR3 length: 12
clone size: NA
CDR3 protein: CSARDQTSEQYF
CDR3 DNA: TGCAGTGCTAGAGATCAGACTAGCGAGCAGTACTTC

V gene: TRBV20-1
J gene: TRBJ2-1
D gene: NA
CDR3 length: 16
clone size: NA
CDR3 protein: CSALWLGRSSYNEQFF
CDR3 DNA: TGCAGTGCCCTGTGGTTAGGGCGGAGCTCCTACAATGAGCAGTTCTTC

V gene: TRBV9
J gene: TRBJ2-3
D gene: NA
CDR3 length: 16
clone size: NA
CDR3 protein: CASSGNRDTSTDTQYF
CDR3 DNA: TGTGCCAGCAGCGGAAACAGAGACACTAGCACAGATACGCAGTATTTT

V gene: TRBV30
J gene: TRBJ1-2
D gene: TRBD1
CDR3 length: 15
clone size: NA
CDR3 protein: CAWRAVTGGRYGYTF
CDR3 DNA: TGTGCCTGGAGGGCAGTGACAGGGGGAAGGTATGGCTACACCTTC

V gene: TRBV12-3/TRBV12-4
J gene: TRBJ1-1
D gene: NA
CDR3 length: 13
clone size: NA
CDR3 protein: CASSFGGYTEAFF
CDR3 DNA: TGTGCCAGCAGTTTTGGGGGTTACACTGAAGCTTTCTTT

V gene: TRBV12-3/TRBV12-4
J gene: TRBJ1-1
D gene: TRBD1
CDR3 length: 15
clone size: many
CDR3 protein: CASSSPDRANTEAFF
CDR3 DNA: TGTGCCAGCAGTTCCCCGGACAGGGCCAACACTGAAGCTTTCTTT

V gene: TRBV18
J gene: TRBJ2-6
D gene: NA
CDR3 length: 14
clone size: few
CDR3 protein: CASQGTSGANVLTF
CDR3 DNA: TGTGCCAGCCAGGGGACCTCTGGGGCCAACGTCCTGACTTTC

V gene: TRBV10-3
J gene: TRBJ1-1
D gene: NA
CDR3 length: 14
clone size: few
CDR3 protein: CAISEGGAYTEAFF
CDR3 DNA: TGTGCCATCAGTGAGGGGGGCGCGTACACTGAAGCTTTCTTT

V gene: TRBV12-3/TRBV12-4
J gene: TRBJ2-4
D gene: TRBD2
CDR3 length: 13
clone size: NA
CDR3 protein: CASSLAGKNIQYF
CDR3 DNA: TGTGCCAGCAGTCTAGCGGGTAAAAACATTCAGTACTTC

V gene: TRBV20-1
J gene: TRBJ1-1
D gene: TRBD1
CDR3 length: 14
clone size: many
CDR3 protein: CSARDGRTGPEAFF
CDR3 DNA: TGCAGTGCTAGAGATGGGCGGACAGGGCCTGAAGCTTTCTTT

V gene: TRBV19
J gene: TRBJ1-4
D gene: TRBD1
CDR3 length: 15
clone size: NA
CDR3 protein: CASSIMRGRDEKLFF
CDR3 DNA: TGTGCCAGTAGTATCATGAGGGGGCGCGACGAAAAACTGTTTTTT

V gene: TRBV4-2
J gene: TRBJ2-3
D gene: TRBD2
CDR3 length: 15
clone size: NA
CDR3 protein: CASSQEGGISDTQYF
CDR3 DNA: TGTGCCAGCAGCCAAGAGGGGGGGATTTCCGATACGCAGTATTTT

V gene: TRBV5-1
J gene: TRBJ2-7
D gene: NA
CDR3 length: 14
clone size: few
CDR3 protein: CASSLGAGINEQYF
CDR3 DNA: TGCGCCAGCAGCTTGGGAGCGGGTATTAACGAGCAGTACTTC